Reported below is one T cell receptor (beta chain). This entry is derived from a study of blood T cell repertoires in COVID-19. Study as a whole: The samples span acute and convalescent COVID-19 from the United States, Italy and Spain. Sources were T cells, B-cell-depleted T cells, or PBMCs; the material itself was cDNA or gDNA.

Per germline, CDR1 SGHTA and CDR2 FQGNSA. V lost 4 bases, J lost 6 bases, and 28 bases lay in between. This CDR3 comprises 18 residues. Per the original data handling: Reference gene primer amplification gave estimated nucleated cell counts. Data came from immunoSEQ multiplex PCR; TCRdb stores just in-frame clones and leaves some out. The D gene and trimming were derived from the DNA, and the V and J assignments and clone size from that table. Of approximately 190,000 clones listed, approximately 84% are singletons. V and J are TRBV7-2 and TRBJ2-7, with a tentative D call TRBD2 (6 bases). The sample consisted of peripheral blood. The source of this sequence is a human donor with acute or convalescent COVID-19. The donor label of this sample is uncertain. The CDR3 bases are TGTGCCAGCAGCTCCTACTTAACGGGACTGTCGGGGATATCCGAGCAGTACTTC. As protein: CASSSYLTGLSGISEQYF.